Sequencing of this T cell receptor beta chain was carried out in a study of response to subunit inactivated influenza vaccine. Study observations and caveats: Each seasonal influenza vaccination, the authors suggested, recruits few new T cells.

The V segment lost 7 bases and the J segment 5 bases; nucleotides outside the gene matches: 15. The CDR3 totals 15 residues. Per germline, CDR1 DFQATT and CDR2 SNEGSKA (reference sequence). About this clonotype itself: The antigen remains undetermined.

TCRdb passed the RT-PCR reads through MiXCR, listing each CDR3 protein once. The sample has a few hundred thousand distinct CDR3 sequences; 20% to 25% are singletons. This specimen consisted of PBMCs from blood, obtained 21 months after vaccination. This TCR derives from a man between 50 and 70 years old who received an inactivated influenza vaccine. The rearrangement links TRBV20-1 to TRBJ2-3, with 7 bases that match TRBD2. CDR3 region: CSGTLAAPLGDTQYF. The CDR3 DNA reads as TGCAGTGGGACCCTAGCGGCCCCTTTGGGAGATACGCAGTATTTT.